The entry that follows covers one T cell receptor (beta chain) sequence. The data are from a study of blood T cell repertoires in COVID-19. The overall study: Acute and convalescent COVID-19 samples came from the United States, Italy and Spain.

Participants' own reports of clinical history determined their cohort assignment. TCRdb keeps only in-frame clones here, not all; method: immunoSEQ multiplex PCR. The data hold 250,000 or so clones, with roughly 91% observed a single time. CDR1 and CDR2 from the germline V gene are LNHDA and SQIVND (reference sequence). The CDR3 covers 17 residues. Losses at the gene ends were 0 bases for V and 4 bases for J; bases not matched to a gene: 7. This sequence originates from a man in his forties who had recovered from COVID-19. Sequenced input: PBMCs or T cells enriched from blood (not recorded which). This chain links TRBV19 with TRBJ2-7; 12 bases map to TRBD1. In nucleotides, the CDR3 is TGTGCCAGTAGTATAGAAGGGACAGGGGGCATCGCGTACGAGCAGTACTTC. Translating gives CASSIEGTGGIAYEQYF.